The TCR beta chain described here comes from a study of blood T cell repertoires in COVID-19. Study at large: COVID-19 samples collected from the United States, Italy and Spain covered acute and convalescent phases. PBMCs, B-cell-depleted T cells, or T cells provided the cDNA or gDNA that made up the material.

Original methodology: Estimates of nucleated cell counts were drawn from the amplification of reference gene primers. Measured with immunoSEQ multiplex PCR; TCRdb has only the in-frame clones, and not every one. V and J calls and clone size are copied from that table; D and trimming were computed from the DNA. The sample has under 80,000 clones, roughly nine tenths seen once; the top ten hold around a sixth. The CDR3 is 15 residues long. The V segment lost 7 bases and the J segment 4 bases; nucleotides outside the gene matches: 6. The V gene's germline CDR1 is MNHNY and CDR2 SVGAGI (reference sequence).

The receptor's source is an elderly man in a cohort sampled during active COVID-19. What was sequenced was peripheral blood. The rearrangement uses TRBV6-6 and TRBJ2-1; TRBD2 agrees at 11 bases. The CDR3 protein is CASMETSGDYNEQFF. The CDR3 DNA sequence: TGTGCCAGCATGGAGACTAGCGGGGATTACAATGAGCAGTTCTTC.